Sequencing of this TCR beta chain was carried out in a study of blood T cell repertoires in COVID-19. About the study: Material from acute and convalescent COVID-19 was sourced from the United States, Italy and Spain. T cells, B-cell-depleted T cells, or PBMCs supplied cDNA or gDNA.

The CDR3 loop spans 16 amino acids. In germline, CDR1 is SGDLS, CDR2 YYNGEE. V dropped 0 bases and J dropped 2 bases, with 14 bases sitting between them. Methods used by the authors: Nucleated cell counts were estimated from reference gene primer amplification. Here immunoSEQ multiplex PCR was the method, and the copy in TCRdb shows in-frame clones only, minus some. That table supplies the V and J calls and clone size; D and trimming were determined from the DNA. Of 180,000 or so clones in the sample, less than 90% were seen once. This TCR came from a human donor with acute COVID-19. The donor label of this sample is uncertain. The chain uses TRBV9 and TRBJ1-1; possibly TRBD1 for D (6 bases). The specimen was PBMCs or T cells enriched from blood (not recorded which). The CDR3 DNA reads as TGTGCCAGCAGCGTAGGCTTAAGGGGGTCCAACACTGAAGCTTTCTTT. It encodes CASSVGLRGSNTEAFF.